Included here is one T cell receptor beta chain sequence, with context. Antigen: not known. Clones were sequenced by immunoSEQ multiplex PCR, and TCRdb holds only the in-frame ones, with some missing. The sample lists roughly 12,000 clones, about 92% occurring once. The sorted conventional CD4+ T cells were CD25-low and CD127-high, with genomic DNA sequenced. The sample is drawn from a study of regulatory and conventional T cells in RAG deficiency. Findings of the study overall: Compared with controls, unique Treg TCR beta sequences dropped around 100-fold in Omenn syndrome and CID/AS. Patient subsets had shorter CDR3s; Omenn Treg-Tconv overlap exceeded 85%. Sorted Omenn CD25-high CD127-low cells may not be bona fide Tregs.

V was pared by 7 bases and J by 1 base, with 2 bases of the junction left unmatched. This CDR3 spans 12 amino acids. Germline V gene lookup returns CDR1 SQVTM and CDR2 ANQGSEA. These data are also associated with another study on regulatory T cells. As that report states: Primers: 52 TRBV forward and 13 TRBJ reverse. Patient repertoires had restricted TRB V-J pairs and skewed V and J usage, most in Tregs.

Specimen: CD4+ effector T cells sorted from blood. This receptor was taken from a human donor in good health. The chain joins TRBV29-1 to TRBJ2-5; 8 bases map to TRBD1. In DNA, the CDR3 is TGCAGCGCAACAGGGGGCCAAGAGACCCAGTACTTC. Amino acids: CSATGGQETQYF.